This T cell receptor (beta chain) was sequenced during a study of blood T cell repertoires in COVID-19. Original handling: Amplification with reference gene primers provided the estimates of nucleated cell counts. The protocol was immunoSEQ multiplex PCR, while the TCRdb copy is restricted to in-frame clones and leaves out a portion. The V and J calls and clone size come from that table; D and trimming were worked out from the DNA. The sample has hundreds of thousands of clones; roughly 84% are singletons. This CDR3 has 15 amino acids. Germline CDR1 reads MDHEN; CDR2 reads SYDVKM. V lost 2 bases, J lost 5 bases, and 8 bases stayed unmatched.

The J gene is TRBJ1-2, the V gene TRBV28; 7 bases fit TRBD1. This clonotype was obtained from a woman aged 40 to 50 with active or convalescent COVID-19. The sample taken for sequencing was peripheral blood. For the CDR3, the DNA is TGTGCCAGCAGTTTACCAGGACAGGAAGGTTATGGCTACACCTTC. As protein: CASSLPGQEGYGYTF.